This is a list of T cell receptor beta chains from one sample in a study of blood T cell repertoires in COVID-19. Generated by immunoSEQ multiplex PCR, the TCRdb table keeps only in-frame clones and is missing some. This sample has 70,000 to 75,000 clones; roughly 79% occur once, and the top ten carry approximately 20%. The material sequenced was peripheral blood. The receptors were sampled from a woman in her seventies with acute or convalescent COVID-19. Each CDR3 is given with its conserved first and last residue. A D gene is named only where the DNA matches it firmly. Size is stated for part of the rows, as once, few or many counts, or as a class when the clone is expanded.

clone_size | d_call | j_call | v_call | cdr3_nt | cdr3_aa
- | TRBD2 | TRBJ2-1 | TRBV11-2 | TGTGCCAGCAGCGTGACTAGCGGGAGTTACAATGAGCAGTTCTTC | CASSVTSGSYNEQFF
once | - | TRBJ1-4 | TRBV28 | TGTGCCAGCAGTGGGTGGGGGGGTCAGGAAAAACTGTTTTTT | CASSGWGGQEKLFF
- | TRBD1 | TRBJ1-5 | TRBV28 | TGTGCCAGCACCCAAGGGGGCGTCGTGGCGGTCGATCAGCCCCAGCATTTT | CASTQGGVVAVDQPQHF
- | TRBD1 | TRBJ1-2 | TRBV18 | TGTGCCAGCCTTGGCCTGGGACAGGGCATTTCTGGCTACACCTTC | CASLGLGQGISGYTF
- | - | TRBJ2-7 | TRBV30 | TGTGCCTGGAGTACGGCAGGCTACGAGCAGTACTTC | CAWSTAGYEQYF
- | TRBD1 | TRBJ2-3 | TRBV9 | TGTGCCAGCAGCGTAGCGGGACAGGGGCCCGTATTAACGCAGTATTTT | CASSVAGQGPVLTQYF
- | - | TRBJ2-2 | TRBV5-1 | TGCGCCAGCAGCTTCCGACACCAACAGGATCCCGGGGAGCTGTTTTTT | CASSFRHQQDPGELFF
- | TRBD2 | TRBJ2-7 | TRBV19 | TGTGCCAGTAGTATACGAGCGGGAACGGTCGAGCAGTACTTC | CASSIRAGTVEQYF
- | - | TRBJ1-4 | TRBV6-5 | TGTGCCAGCAGTTTCGAGACAGCTCCAACTAATGAAAAACTGTTTTTT | CASSFETAPTNEKLFF
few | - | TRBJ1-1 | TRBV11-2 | TGTGCCAGCAGCTTAGGGGCAGGGCCCACTGAAGCTTTCTTT | CASSLGAGPTEAFF
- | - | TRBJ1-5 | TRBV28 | TGTGCCAGCAGTTTATACCAGAATCAGCCCCAGCATTTT | CASSLYQNQPQHF
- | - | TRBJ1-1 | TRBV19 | TGTGCCTCCCGGAGGGCGGCTGAAGCTTTCTTT | CASRRAAEAFF
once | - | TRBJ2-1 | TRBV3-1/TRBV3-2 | TGTGCCAGCAGCATTGGAGTTAATGAGCAGTTCTTC | CASSIGVNEQFF
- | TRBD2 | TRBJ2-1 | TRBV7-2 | TGTGCCAGCAGCTTAGTAGTAGCGGGCTACAATGAGCAGTTCTTC | CASSLVVAGYNEQFF
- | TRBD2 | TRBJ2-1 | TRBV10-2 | TGCGCCAGCAGTGGACTAGCGGGACGCAATGAGCAGTTCTTC | CASSGLAGRNEQFF
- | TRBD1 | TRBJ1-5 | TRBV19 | TGTGCCAGTAGTACAGGACAGGGAAGCAATCAGCCCCAGCATTTT | CASSTGQGSNQPQHF
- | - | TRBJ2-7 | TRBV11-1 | TGTGCCAGCAGTCCTACAGGGTACGAGCAGTACTTC | CASSPTGYEQYF
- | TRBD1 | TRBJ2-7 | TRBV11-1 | TGTGCCAGCAGCTCTAAACAGGGGGTCTCCTACGAGCAGTACTTC | CASSSKQGVSYEQYF
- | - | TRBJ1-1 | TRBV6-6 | TGTGCCAGCAGTAACCAATACAGGAGTGAAGCTTTCTTT | CASSNQYRSEAFF
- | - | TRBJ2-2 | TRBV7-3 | TGTGCCAGCAGCTCTCGGACGGGGATTAGGACCGGGGAGCTGTTTTTT | CASSSRTGIRTGELFF
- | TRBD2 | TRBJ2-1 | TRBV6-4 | TGTGCCAGCAGTGACCTGGTCTCGGGGGGTGAGCAGTTCTTC | CASSDLVSGGEQFF
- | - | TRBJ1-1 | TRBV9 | TGTGCCAGCAGCCCACAGTCTGGGGCACGGCCTGGAGGGGCTTTCTTT | CASSPQSGARPGGAFF
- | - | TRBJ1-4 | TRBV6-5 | TGTGCCAGCAGTTACTCGACTCCAGGGGAAAAACTGTTTTTT | CASSYSTPGEKLFF
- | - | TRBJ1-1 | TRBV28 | TGTGCCAGCAGGGGCCCTCACACTGAAGCTTTCTTT | CASRGPHTEAFF
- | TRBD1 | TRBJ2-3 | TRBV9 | TGTGCCAGCAGCGCACGACAGGGTGCTTCAGATACGCAGTATTTT | CASSARQGASDTQYF
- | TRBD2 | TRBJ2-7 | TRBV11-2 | TGTGCCAGCAGCTCACTAGCGGGAGGGCCGATCGAGCAGTACTTC | CASSSLAGGPIEQYF
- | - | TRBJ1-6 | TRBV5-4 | TGTGCCAGCAGCACGTGGCCATATAATTCACCCCTCCACTTT | CASSTWPYNSPLHF
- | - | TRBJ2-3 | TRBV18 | TGTGCCAGCTCACCGACTGAAGATACGCAGTATTTT | CASSPTEDTQYF
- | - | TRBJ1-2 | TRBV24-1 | TGTGCCACCAGGGCGGCAGGAGGGCGAGACTATGGCTACACCTTC | CATRAAGGRDYGYTF
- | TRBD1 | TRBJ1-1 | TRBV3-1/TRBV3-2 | TGTGCCAGCAGCCCGGGAACCACAGGGGAACGGACTGAAGCTTTCTTT | CASSPGTTGERTEAFF
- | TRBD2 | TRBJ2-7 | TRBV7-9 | TGTGCCAGCAGCTTAACTAGCGTTGGCTCCTACGAGCAGTACTTC | CASSLTSVGSYEQYF
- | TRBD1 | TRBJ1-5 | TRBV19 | TGTGCCAGTAGTATAGTGCAGGGGGCTCTTCCGCATTTT | CASSIVQGALPHF
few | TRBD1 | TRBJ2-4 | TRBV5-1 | TGCGCCAGCAGCGCAAACCCCGGGACAGGGCAACACATTCAGTACTTC | CASSANPGTGQHIQYF
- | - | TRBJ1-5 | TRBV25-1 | TGTGCCAGCAGTTTGACGGGATCAAAGCAGCCCCAGCATTTT | CASSLTGSKQPQHF
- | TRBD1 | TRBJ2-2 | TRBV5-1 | TGCGCCAGCAGCCATCACAGGGGCCAAGACACCGGGGAGCTGTTTTTT | CASSHHRGQDTGELFF
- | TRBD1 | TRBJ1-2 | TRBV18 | TGTGCCAGCTCACAAGGGACAGGGATGGGCTACACCTTC | CASSQGTGMGYTF
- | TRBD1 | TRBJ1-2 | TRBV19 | TGTGCCAGTAACAACATTGACAGGGTCGGTGGCTACACCTTC | CASNNIDRVGGYTF
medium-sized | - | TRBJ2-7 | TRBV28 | TGTGCCAGCAGTTTAGACCTAGGAAGTCCCTACGAGCAGTACTTC | CASSLDLGSPYEQYF
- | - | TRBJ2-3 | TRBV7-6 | TGTGCCAGCAGCTTAGCGGCGGGCCCCACAGATACGCAGTATTTT | CASSLAAGPTDTQYF
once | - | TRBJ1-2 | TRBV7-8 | TGTGCCAGCAGCTTGCGGGGGGTGGATGGCTACACCTTC | CASSLRGVDGYTF
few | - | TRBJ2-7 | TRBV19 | TGTGCCAGTTCTCGAGAAACGAGAGGATACGAGCAGTACTTC | CASSRETRGYEQYF
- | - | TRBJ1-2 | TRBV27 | TGTGCCAGCAGGGGAGGGTGGAATGGCTACACCTTC | CASRGGWNGYTF
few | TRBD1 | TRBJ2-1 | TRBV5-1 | TGCGCCAGCAGCTTGGATATTGCAGGGGGCAGCGATGAGCAGTTCTTC | CASSLDIAGGSDEQFF
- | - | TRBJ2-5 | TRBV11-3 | TGTGCCAGCAGCACCCAGGAGGGGGGGAAGGCGACCCAGTACTTC | CASSTQEGGKATQYF
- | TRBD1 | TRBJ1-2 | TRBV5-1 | TGCGCCAGCAGCTTCCGGGACAGGGCCATTGACTATGGCTACACCTTC | CASSFRDRAIDYGYTF
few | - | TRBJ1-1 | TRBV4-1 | TGCGCCAGCAGCCCTCGGCCCGACACCCAGGGGAACACTGAAGCTTTCTTT | CASSPRPDTQGNTEAFF
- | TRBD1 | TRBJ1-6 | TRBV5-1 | TGCGCCAGCAGTCGGACAGGAATGGATAATTCACCCCTCCACTTT | CASSRTGMDNSPLHF
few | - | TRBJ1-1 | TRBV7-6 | TGTGCCAGCAGCTTACTTACAGGATCGAACACTGAAGCTTTCTTT | CASSLLTGSNTEAFF
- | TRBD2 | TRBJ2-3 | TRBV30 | TGTGCCTGGGGCCCACGGCTAGCGGGAAAAAATACGCAGTATTTT | CAWGPRLAGKNTQYF
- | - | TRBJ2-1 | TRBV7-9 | TGTGCCAGCAGCTTAGCGGGAGTACGGAACAATGAGCAGTTCTTC | CASSLAGVRNNEQFF
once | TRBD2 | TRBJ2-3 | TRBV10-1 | TGCGCCAGCAGTGATAGGACTAGCGGCCCCACAGATACGCAGTATTTT | CASSDRTSGPTDTQYF
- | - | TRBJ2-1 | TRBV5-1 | TGCGCCAGCAGCTTAGCGGGCTCCTACAATGAGCAGTTCTTC | CASSLAGSYNEQFF
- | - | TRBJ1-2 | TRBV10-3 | TGTGCCATCAGTGAGTCTCTAGCGGGGCCCGCCGAGGGCTACACCTTC | CAISESLAGPAEGYTF
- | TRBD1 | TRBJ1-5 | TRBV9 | TGTGCCAGCAGCGTAGGTGGGGACAGCAGAAATCAGCCCCAGCATTTT | CASSVGGDSRNQPQHF
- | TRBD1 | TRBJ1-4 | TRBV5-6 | TGTGCCAGCAGCTTGGCCGGAGCAGGGGGAACAACTAATGAAAAACTGTTTTTT | CASSLAGAGGTTNEKLFF
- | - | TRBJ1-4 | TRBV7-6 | TGTGCCAGCAGCTTAGCGGGTGGAGGGGCGAGGGAAAAACTGTTTTTT | CASSLAGGGAREKLFF